The T cell receptor beta chain under discussion was sequenced for a study of shared clonotypes between healthy human individuals. Overall study findings and caveats: Naive subsets generally had larger estimated richness than memory subsets. With few donors, the genetic and exposure-history diversity represented was limited. Non-shared clonotypes were found to have lower generation probabilities than the clonotypes that were shared by all four of the sorted-subset donors.

Splitting of CD4+ cells produced CD45RA+ naive and CD45RA-negative memory subsets. CDR3 size: 14 residues. CDR1 is SGDLS and CDR2 is YYNGEE in the germline V gene. Trimming cost V 3 bases and J 6 bases, with 13 bases left between them. Regarding this clone: What it binds is unknown.

This table comes from immunoSEQ multiplex PCR, and its TCRdb copy is limited to in-frame clones, with some not included. The sample has some 2.3 million clones; 80% to 95% are singletons. The chain combines TRBV9 with TRBJ2-1, with a tentative D call TRBD2 (5 bases). Sequencing was performed on naive CD4+ T cells from PBMCs. Stated subset: CD45RA+ positively selected. This TCR was recovered from a man aged 18 to 35 in good health. Some clones in this sample may be carry-over from other donors' samples. CDR3 sequence reads: CASSAGGRGNEQFF. The CDR3, as DNA: TGTGCCAGCAGCGCCGGAGGCCGCGGCAATGAGCAGTTCTTC.